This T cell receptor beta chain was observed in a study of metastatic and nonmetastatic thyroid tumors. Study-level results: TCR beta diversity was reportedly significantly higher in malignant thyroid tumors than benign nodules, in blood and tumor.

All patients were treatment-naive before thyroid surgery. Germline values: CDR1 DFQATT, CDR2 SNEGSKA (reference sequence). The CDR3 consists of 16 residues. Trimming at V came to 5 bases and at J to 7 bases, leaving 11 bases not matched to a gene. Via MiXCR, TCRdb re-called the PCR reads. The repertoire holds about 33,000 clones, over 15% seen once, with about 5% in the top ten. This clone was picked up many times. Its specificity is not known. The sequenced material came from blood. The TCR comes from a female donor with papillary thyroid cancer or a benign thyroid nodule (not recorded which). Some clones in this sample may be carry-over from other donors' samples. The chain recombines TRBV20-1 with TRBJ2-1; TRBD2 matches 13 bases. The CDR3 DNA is TGCAGTGCTGGCTACACTAGCGGGAGGGCCGGGAATGAGCAGTTCTTC. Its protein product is CSAGYTSGRAGNEQFF.